The source of this TCR beta chain is a study of vaccination effects on CD4 cells after COVID-19 (dated by TCRdb to the early 2020s). Regarding the study in general: To identify antigen-specific CD4+ T cell clonotypes by their expansion, the ViraFEST assay first stimulated PBMC with viral peptide pools and then applied TCR sequencing. Post-vaccine samples across the study were collected a median of 72 days after the second dose, with a range of 14 to 241. Around 2.1 million PBMC per well were cultured with about 9 ug/ml peptides in IMDM containing roughly 5% human AB serum, roughly 9.5 IU/ml IL-2 and gentamicin. The study compared SARS-CoV-2 spike-specific CD4+ TCR repertoires before and after mRNA vaccination in COVID-19 convalescent patients and infection-naive vaccine recipients. The full study included 10 to 11 COVID-19 convalescent patients and several SARS-CoV-2-naive healthy vaccine recipients. The Oncomine TCR Beta short-read assay on an Illumina iSeq 100 was used to sequence cultures from other donors in the study. The study at large found these results: Both infection-induced and vaccine-induced clones contracted markedly at late post-vaccination timepoints, which is consistent with waning T cell responses. In healthy vaccine recipients, vaccine-induced clones were almost all SARS-CoV-2 mono-reactive, with only 1 of 255 cross-reactive with common cold coronaviruses. Only a small number of convalescent patients were included, and no early post-infection timepoints were available, which limited the study.

Notes on this clone: This receptor's antigen is unknown. Qualities for individual bases were not recorded, and no much larger clone is one base off.

Library construction relied on the immunoSEQ multiplex PCR assay. DNA from the cultured, isolated CD4+ T cells was subjected to TCR beta CDR3 sequencing. In the source study's methods: Non-productive TCR sequences were removed and reads were trimmed to the CDR3 region, keeping CDR3s of at least 7 amino acids. The MANAFEST web app was used to pick out antigen-specific clonotypes by comparing their expansion in peptide wells with that in reference cultures. To count as positive, a clone had to show expansion at FDR<0.05 compared with the reference and with all other wells, an odds ratio above 5, and a frequency above 0.1% in two replicate wells. Cross-reactive clonotypes were defined as significantly expanded in SARS-CoV-2 spike wells and in at least one common cold coronavirus spike condition. Levenshtein distance calculated with the stringdist R package was used to assess CDR3 similarity, and unrooted trees were constructed with ape in R 3.6.1. TCRdb's version of the immuneACCESS table is confined to in-frame rearrangements and falls short of the full clone set. An unresolved V gene accounts for under half of the shortfall where checked; the remainder is of unknown origin. V, J and clone size are taken as reported in that table, and D and trimming were inferred from the DNA itself. This sample gives approximately 70,000 clones in total; less than 75% of them show up just once. The ten largest clones represent approximately 2.2% of the sample.

After around 10 days of culture, CD4+ T cells were isolated with the EasySep CD4+ T cell isolation kit. Each participant received two doses of an mRNA SARS-CoV-2 vaccine, either BNT162b2 or mRNA-1273. Healthy vaccine recipients had no prior SARS-CoV-2 infection, confirmed by negative nucleocapsid antibodies before and after vaccination. Half of the culture medium was replaced with fresh IL-2-containing medium on days 3 and 7. Unless noted otherwise, every peptide stimulation condition was grown in triplicate wells. Using Ficoll-Paque Plus gradient centrifugation, PBMC were separated from whole blood and then either used fresh or cryopreserved at -140C. The QIAamp micro DNA kit was used to extract genomic DNA from the cultured CD4+ T cells. Trimming removed 2 bases from V and 4 bases from J; the gene matches leave 7 bases unexplained. From its cysteine to its valine, the CDR3 spans 15 amino acids. Only the CDR3 DNA stays, 45 bases, in frame from base 1. CDR1 and CDR2 are read off the germline V gene as MNHEY and SVGEGT.

Source: CD4+ T cells from PBMCs cultured without peptide, taken after COVID-19 vaccination. The rearrangement combines TRBV6-2 or TRBV6-3 with TRBJ2-7, with 8 bases aligning to TRBD1. The sequence derives from a human donor who received a COVID-19 vaccine. The nucleotides are TGTGCCAGCAGTTACGGGGGACAGGCGAATTACGAGCAGTACGTC. Translation gives CASSYGGQANYEQYV.